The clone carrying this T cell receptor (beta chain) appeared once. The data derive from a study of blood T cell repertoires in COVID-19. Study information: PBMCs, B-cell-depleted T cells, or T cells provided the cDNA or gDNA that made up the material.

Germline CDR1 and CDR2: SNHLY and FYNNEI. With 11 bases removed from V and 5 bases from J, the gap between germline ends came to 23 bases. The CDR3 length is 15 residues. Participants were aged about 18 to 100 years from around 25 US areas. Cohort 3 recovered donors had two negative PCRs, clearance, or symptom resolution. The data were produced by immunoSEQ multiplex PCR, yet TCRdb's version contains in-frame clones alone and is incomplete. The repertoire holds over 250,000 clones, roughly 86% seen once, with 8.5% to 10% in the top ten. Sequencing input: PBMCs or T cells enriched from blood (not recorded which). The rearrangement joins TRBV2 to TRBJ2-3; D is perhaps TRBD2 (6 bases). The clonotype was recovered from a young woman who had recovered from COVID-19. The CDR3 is CAGQPGRIGGDTQYF. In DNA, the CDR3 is TGTGCCGGCCAGCCCGGACGCATCGGGGGAGATACGCAGTATTTT.